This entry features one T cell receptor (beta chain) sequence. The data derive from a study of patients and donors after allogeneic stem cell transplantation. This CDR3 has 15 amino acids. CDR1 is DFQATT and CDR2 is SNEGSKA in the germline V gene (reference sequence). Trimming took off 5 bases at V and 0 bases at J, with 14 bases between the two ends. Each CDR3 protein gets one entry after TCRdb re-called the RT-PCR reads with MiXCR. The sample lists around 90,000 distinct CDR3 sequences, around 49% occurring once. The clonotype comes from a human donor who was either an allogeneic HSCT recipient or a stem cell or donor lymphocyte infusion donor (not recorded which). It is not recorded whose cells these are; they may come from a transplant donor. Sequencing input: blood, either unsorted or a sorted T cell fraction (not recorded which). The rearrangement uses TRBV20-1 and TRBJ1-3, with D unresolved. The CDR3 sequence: CSAPLRAHSGNTIYF. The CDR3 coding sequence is TGCAGTGCTCCACTCCGAGCCCACTCTGGAAACACCATATATTTT.